This entry lists 5 T cell receptor beta chains sequenced from one sample in a study of T cell responses to AZD1222 COVID-19 vaccine. Assay: immunoSEQ multiplex PCR; the TCRdb copy retains only in-frame clones and omits some. The top ten hold 25% to 30% of the sample, which has around 200,000 clones, more than 75% seen once. Sequencing was performed on peripheral blood, taken 28 days after the second AZD1222 dose. The receptor set was obtained from an adult who received the AZD1222 COVID-19 vaccine.

V gene TRBV6-5 combines with J gene TRBJ1-2; D remains ambiguous. V lost 4 bases and J lost 3, with 15 bases in between. Germline lookup yields CDR1 MNHEY and CDR2 SVGAGI. This CDR3 spans 15 amino acids. Written as DNA, the CDR3 is TGTGCCAGCAGTTCGTACGGTGGTCGGGACTATGGCTACACCTTC. It encodes CASSSYGGRDYGYTF.

This clone has just one count. This chain uses TRBV10-3 with TRBJ1-2; maybe TRBD1 (6 bases). The V gene lost 0 bases and the J gene lost 4 bases, with 9 bases spanning the gap. Looked up from germline, CDR1 is ENHRY and CDR2 is SYGVKD. The CDR3 totals 14 residues. CDR3 in amino acids: CAISESEGGYGYTF. In DNA, the CDR3 is TGTGCCATCAGTGAGTCCGAGGGGGGCTATGGCTACACCTTC.

This rearrangement joins TRBV10-3 to TRBJ1-4; possibly TRBD1 for D (6 bases). V shed 5 bases and J shed 8 bases, with 18 bases lying between them. This CDR3 has 15 amino acids. Germline V gene lookup returns CDR1 ENHRY and CDR2 SYGVKD. In DNA, the CDR3 is TGTGCCATCAGTTACGACAGGACAGCTGAGGAAAAACTGTTTTTT. It is translated as CAISYDRTAEEKLFF.

V usage is TRBV19 and J usage is TRBJ1-5; unclear D gene. With 7 bases removed from V and 4 bases from J, the gap between germline ends came to 14 bases. CDR1 is LNHDA, CDR2 SQIVND, per germline (reference sequence). The CDR3 covers 14 residues. CDR3 protein: CASNVGRPNQPQHF. CDR3 nucleotides: TGTGCCAGTAACGTAGGCAGGCCTAATCAGCCCCAGCATTTT.

The chain couples TRBV7-8 to TRBJ2-3; 10 bases agree with TRBD1. The CDR3 runs to 18 residues. Germline V gene data show CDR1 as SGHVS and CDR2 as FQNEAQ. Unmatched junction bases numbered 11, after V lost 4 bases and J lost 1 base. CDR3 sequence (DNA): TGTGCCAGCAGCTATAGTCGAGGGACAGGGGTTGGCACAGATACGCAGTATTTT. Translated: CASSYSRGTGVGTDTQYF.